Listed below are T cell receptor beta chains from one sample, sequenced in a study of memory CD4+ T cells and cytomegalovirus serostatus. The protocol was immunoSEQ multiplex PCR, while the TCRdb copy is restricted to in-frame clones and leaves out a portion. The data contain 35,000 to 45,000 clones, around 80% of them seen just once; the ten biggest clones take up approximately 1.2%. The sequenced sample was memory CD4+ T cells from blood. The receptors shown here come from an adult in good health and CMV-seronegative. The CDR3 runs from the conserved cysteine through the conserved F or W. A D gene is named only where the DNA matches it firmly. Only some rows state a clone size, as once, few, many or a class for expanded clones.

V gene: TRBV27
J gene: TRBJ1-5
D gene: NA
clone size: NA
CDR3 DNA: TGTGCCAGCAGTTCCCGGTGGAATCAGCCCCAGCATTTT
CDR3 protein: CASSSRWNQPQHF

V gene: TRBV11-2
J gene: TRBJ2-1
D gene: NA
clone size: NA
CDR3 DNA: TGTGCCAGCAGCCGGGTCGGGATCTACAATGAGCAGTTCTTC
CDR3 protein: CASSRVGIYNEQFF

V gene: TRBV2
J gene: TRBJ1-2
D gene: NA
clone size: few
CDR3 DNA: TGTGCCAGCAGTGCCAAAATCGAGGGAGGTGGCTACACCTTC
CDR3 protein: CASSAKIEGGGYTF

V gene: TRBV7-6
J gene: TRBJ2-2
D gene: NA
clone size: NA
CDR3 DNA: TGTGCCAGCAGCCCCCGATATTCAGCCCAGGACACCGGGGAGCTGTTTTTT
CDR3 protein: CASSPRYSAQDTGELFF

V gene: TRBV6-6
J gene: TRBJ2-6
D gene: NA
clone size: NA
CDR3 DNA: TGTGCCAGCAGTTCCCCTGGTGGGGCCAACGTCCTGACTTTC
CDR3 protein: CASSSPGGANVLTF

V gene: TRBV7-2
J gene: TRBJ2-7
D gene: TRBD1
clone size: NA
CDR3 DNA: TGTGCCAGCAGCTTAGCCGGGACAGGGATTCAGTACTTC
CDR3 protein: CASSLAGTGIQYF

V gene: TRBV7-3
J gene: TRBJ2-5
D gene: NA
clone size: NA
CDR3 DNA: TGTGCCAGCAGCCCGAGGGCAGGGAGTGTGGAGACCCAGTACTTC
CDR3 protein: CASSPRAGSVETQYF

V gene: TRBV7-3
J gene: TRBJ2-2
D gene: TRBD2
clone size: NA
CDR3 DNA: TGTGCCAGCAGCCCGGGGGGGTCCACGAACACCGGGGAGCTGTTTTTT
CDR3 protein: CASSPGGSTNTGELFF

V gene: TRBV30
J gene: TRBJ1-2
D gene: NA
clone size: NA
CDR3 DNA: TGTGCCTGGAGTGCACAGGGAAACTATGGCTACACCTTC
CDR3 protein: CAWSAQGNYGYTF

V gene: TRBV10-3
J gene: TRBJ2-5
D gene: NA
clone size: NA
CDR3 DNA: TGTGCCATCCAGGGTGCCCCACAAGAGACCCAGTACTTC
CDR3 protein: CAIQGAPQETQYF

V gene: TRBV27
J gene: TRBJ1-2
D gene: NA
clone size: few
CDR3 DNA: TGTGCCAGCAGTTTTAGGGGGTATGGCTACACCTTC
CDR3 protein: CASSFRGYGYTF

V gene: TRBV30
J gene: TRBJ1-4
D gene: TRBD1
clone size: NA
CDR3 DNA: TGTGCCTGGAGCGAAGGGGGCCGTAATGAAAAACTGTTTTTT
CDR3 protein: CAWSEGGRNEKLFF

V gene: TRBV10-3
J gene: TRBJ2-1
D gene: TRBD1
clone size: NA
CDR3 DNA: TGTGCCATCAGTGAGGCACAGGGGATTAGCGACAATGAGCAGTTCTTC
CDR3 protein: CAISEAQGISDNEQFF